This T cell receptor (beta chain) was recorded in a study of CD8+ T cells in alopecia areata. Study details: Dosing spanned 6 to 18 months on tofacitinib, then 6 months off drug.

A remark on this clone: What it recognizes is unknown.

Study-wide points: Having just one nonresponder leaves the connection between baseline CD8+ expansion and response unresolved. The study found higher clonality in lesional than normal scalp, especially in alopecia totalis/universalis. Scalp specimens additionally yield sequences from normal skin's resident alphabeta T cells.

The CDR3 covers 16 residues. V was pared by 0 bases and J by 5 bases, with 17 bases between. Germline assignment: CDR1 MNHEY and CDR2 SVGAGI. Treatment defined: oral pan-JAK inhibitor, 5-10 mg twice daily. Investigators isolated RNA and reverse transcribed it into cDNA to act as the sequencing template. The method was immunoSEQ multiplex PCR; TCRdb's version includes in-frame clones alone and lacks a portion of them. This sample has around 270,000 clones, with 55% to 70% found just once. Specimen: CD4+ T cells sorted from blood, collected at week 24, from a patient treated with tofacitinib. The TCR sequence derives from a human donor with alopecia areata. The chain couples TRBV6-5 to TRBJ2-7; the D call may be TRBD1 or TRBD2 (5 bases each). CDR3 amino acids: CASSYSGTQVGHEQYF. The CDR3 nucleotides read TGTGCCAGCAGTTACTCCGGGACGCAGGTCGGCCACGAGCAGTACTTC.